Given below is one T cell receptor (beta chain) in context. Its antigen is unknown. The junction departs from the called germline gene at one end, perhaps through a read error. Healthy bone marrow donors made up the donor group. Nominal health characterized the donors when sampled, though unrecorded immune exposures were likely. PCR used 60 Vbeta primers and 13 Jbeta primers. Profiled with immunoSEQ multiplex PCR; TCRdb holds only in-frame clones, not every one. The sample consists of about 160,000 clones, 60% to 85% of them appearing once. Per germline, CDR1 SGDLS and CDR2 YYNGEE. This CDR3 contains 15 residues. The data were obtained in a study of cytomegalovirus exposure and HLA in healthy donors. Regarding the study as a whole: Per a later analysis, HLA-associated TCR beta chains showed more clonal expansion than other, equally common TCR beta chains.

The rearrangement links TRBV9 to TRBJ1-1; D perhaps matches TRBD1 (5 bases). The sequenced sample consisted of PBMCs. This clonotype originated in a man over 45 in good health and CMV-seropositive. The DNA of the CDR3 is TGTGCCAGCAGCGTAGGGGCAGGGATGAACACTGAAGATTTCTTT. It translates to CASSVGAGMNTEDFF.